These T cell receptor beta chains were read from a single sample in a study of cytomegalovirus exposure and HLA in healthy donors. Repertoires were generated with immunoSEQ multiplex PCR, while TCRdb's copy carries only in-frame clones and drops some. The sample includes fewer than 150,000 clones. Sequenced sample: PBMCs. The receptors originated from a woman aged 60 to 75 in good health and CMV-seronegative. Each CDR3 is given with its conserved first and last residue. A D gene is named only where the DNA matches it firmly.

TRBJ1-1 17 TRBV27 TRBD1 TGTGCCAGCAGTCAGAAGATGACAGGGGGCCCGAACACTGAAGCTTTCTTT CASSQKMTGGPNTEAFF
TRBJ1-1 15 TRBV5-1 . TGCGCCAGCAGCTTAACCGGGACACCTAACACTGAAGCTTTCTTT CASSLTGTPNTEAFF
TRBJ2-2 15 TRBV18 . TGTGCCAGCTCACCACCGGTTCGGTACACCGGGGAGCTGTTTTTT CASSPPVRYTGELFF
TRBJ2-7 15 TRBV19 . TGTGCCAGTTCTGGGGGCAGCCCTGCTTCCTACGAGCAGTACTTC CASSGGSPASYEQYF
TRBJ2-3 16 TRBV5-1 TRBD2 TGCGCCAGCAGCGACCGCGGGGGGGCTAGCACAGATACGCAGTATTTT CASSDRGGASTDTQYF
TRBJ2-1 16 TRBV5-8 TRBD2 TGTGCCAGCAGCTGGTCGGGGGCGGGAGGGGGCGATGAGCAGTTCTTC CASSWSGAGGGDEQFF
TRBJ2-2 17 TRBV28 TRBD2 TGTGCCAGCAGAGGACTAGCGGAGACCCCGGGCACCGGGGAGCTGTTTTTT CASRGLAETPGTGELFF
TRBJ2-7 16 TRBV2 TRBD2 TGTGCCAGCAGTGAAAGAGGACTAGCGGGACCCTACGAGCAGTACTTC CASSERGLAGPYEQYF
TRBJ2-1 11 TRBV10-3 . TGTGCCATCAGAGGAGCCAATGAGCAGTTCTTC CAIRGANEQFF
TRBJ2-1 12 TRBV28 . TGTGCCAGCAGTCTACAGGGTGATGAGCAGTTCTTC CASSLQGDEQFF
TRBJ1-5 15 TRBV12-5 . TGTGCTAGTGGTCCTCCCGGGAAGTCAGAACAGCCCCAGCATTTT CASGPPGKSEQPQHF
TRBJ2-2 14 TRBV11-1 . TGTGCCAGCAGCTCTGGGGGGTATGGCGGGGAGCTGTTTTTT CASSSGGYGGELFF
TRBJ2-3 13 TRBV2 . TGTGCCAGCTTAGCGACTAGCACAGATACGCAGTATTTT CASLATSTDTQYF
TRBJ2-5 16 TRBV19 TRBD2 TGTGCCAGTAGTATGGGACTAGCGGGAGGTGGAGAGACCCAGTACTTC CASSMGLAGGGETQYF
TRBJ1-4 13 TRBV28 . TGTGCCAGCAGTTTCGGGGTCTTGACTGAACTGTTTTTT CASSFGVLTELFF
TRBJ2-7 14 TRBV6-1 . TGTGCCAGCAGTGAACTCGGCAGGCGCGACGAGCAGTACTTC CASSELGRRDEQYF
TRBJ2-1 15 TRBV4-1 . TGCGCCAGCAGCCAAGGTGGCAGGGTGGGTAATGAGCAGTTCTTC CASSQGGRVGNEQFF
TRBJ1-1 14 TRBV4-2 . TGTGCCAGCAGCCAAGTGTTCGGGGTTACTGAAGCTTTCTTT CASSQVFGVTEAFF
TRBJ2-1 14 TRBV2 TRBD2 TGTGCCAGCAGTGAAGGAATAGCGGGATATGAGCAGTTCTTC CASSEGIAGYEQFF
TRBJ1-6 16 TRBV7-8 TRBD1 TGTGCCAGCAGCGACGGTCCGGGACAGGTTAATTCACCCCTCCACTTT CASSDGPGQVNSPLHF
TRBJ1-6 16 TRBV25-1 TRBD1 TGTGCCAGCAGTGACCCTCGACAGGGTGGAAATTCACCCCTCCACTTT CASSDPRQGGNSPLHF
TRBJ2-5 17 TRBV7-9 . TGTGCCAGCAGCCCGGGACAGCTTCGGAGGGGGCAAGAGACCCAGTACTTC CASSPGQLRRGQETQYF
TRBJ2-2 15 TRBV7-9 TRBD1 TGTGCCAGCAGTTCCGGGACAGGGTATGCCGGGGAGCTGTTTTTT CASSSGTGYAGELFF
TRBJ2-7 14 TRBV28 . TGTGCCAGCAGTTTTATCGCCAGGGGCCTCGAGCAGTACTTC CASSFIARGLEQYF
TRBJ1-4 16 TRBV28 . TGTGCCAGCAGCCTGCCGGGACAACCTCAAGGGGAAAAACTGTTTTTT CASSLPGQPQGEKLFF
TRBJ2-7 14 TRBV6-5 . TGTGCCAGCAGTATCTCGGTCGGCTCCTACGAGCAGTACTTC CASSISVGSYEQYF
TRBJ2-7 15 TRBV27 . TGTGCCAGCAGTTACCGGACAGAGAGTTCCTACGAGCAGTACTTC CASSYRTESSYEQYF
TRBJ1-4 13 TRBV5-4 . TGTGCCAGCAGCTTATCAGGGATCGAAAAACTGTTTTTT CASSLSGIEKLFF
TRBJ2-5 15 TRBV5-8 TRBD2 TGTGCCAGCAGCCCGCTAGCGGGAGGGTTAGAGACCCAGTACTTC CASSPLAGGLETQYF
TRBJ2-1 11 TRBV20-1 . TGCAGTGCCCGCCTCCGGAATGAGCAGTTCTTC CSARLRNEQFF
TRBJ2-2 16 TRBV30 TRBD2 TGTGCCTGGAGTGTGGTGATAGCGGGTGGTACCGGGGAGCTGTTTTTT CAWSVVIAGGTGELFF
TRBJ2-3 15 TRBV9 . TGTGCCAGCAGCGTAGGACAGGGAGGTAAGGGGGCGCAGTATTTT CASSVGQGGKGAQYF
TRBJ1-3 15 TRBV5-5 . TGTGCCGTCGACTCGGGGGGCCACTCTGGAAACACCATATATTTT CAVDSGGHSGNTIYF
TRBJ2-1 17 TRBV5-1 . TGCGCCAGCAGCTTGGGTAAAAGGCAAGAGGGGGTCAATGAGCAGTTCTTC CASSLGKRQEGVNEQFF
TRBJ1-2 18 TRBV28 TRBD1 TGTGCCAGCAGTGCAATAGGGACAGGGGACTTCATAAACTATGGCTACACCTTC CASSAIGTGDFINYGYTF
TRBJ1-6 17 TRBV28 . TGTGCCAGCAGTTTAAAAGGGCAGGGTTCGTTTAATTCACCCCTCCACTTT CASSLKGQGSFNSPLHF
TRBJ1-4 16 TRBV4-1 TRBD1 TGCGCCAGCAGCCAAGCAGGGACAGGGGGAAATGAAAAACTGTTTTTT CASSQAGTGGNEKLFF
TRBJ2-7 13 TRBV6-6 TRBD2 TGCACAACTTTGGCTAGCGGGGGCTACGAGCAGTACTTC CTTLASGGYEQYF
TRBJ1-1 11 TRBV2 . TGTGCCAGCAGCCGACAGGCTGAAGCTTTCTTT CASSRQAEAFF
TRBJ1-2 14 TRBV6-4 . TGTGCCAGCAGCGCCACCGGGACAAACTATGGCTACACCTTC CASSATGTNYGYTF
TRBJ2-2 16 TRBV5-1 TRBD2 TGCGCCAGCAGCCAACAACCGGGACTAGCAAGCGGGGAGCTGTTTTTT CASSQQPGLASGELFF
TRBJ2-5 14 TRBV7-9 TRBD2 TGTGCCAGCATACTTAGCGGGATAGGTGAGACCCAGTACTTC CASILSGIGETQYF